One TCR beta chain is described in this entry. What it binds is unknown. As every portion of the isolated RNA was reverse transcribed, the sequencing read expressed TCRB transcripts. Data came from immunoSEQ multiplex PCR; TCRdb stores just in-frame clones and leaves some out. The table has some 250,000 clones, around 26% seen once. Germline loops: CDR1 SGHNT, CDR2 YYREEE (reference sequence). The CDR3 spans 13 residues. With 1 base removed from V and 6 bases from J, the gap between germline ends came to 11 bases. This sample stems from a study of beta chain features in type 1 diabetes. Whole-study findings and limits: Within patients, naive, central memory and Treg TCRB repertoires seemed more similar than within healthy donors.

This chain uses TRBV5-4 with TRBJ2-7; D remains ambiguous. The clonotype originates from a young man in good health. Sequences were obtained from central memory CD4+ T cells from blood. CDR3 residues: CASSLNEVGEQYF. DNA of the CDR3: TGTGCCAGCAGCTTGAACGAGGTTGGCGAGCAGTACTTC.